What follows are 24 T cell receptor beta chains derived from one specimen sequenced in a study of T-cell reconstitution after alpha-beta-depleted transplantation in children. The library targeted TCRbeta and was prepared with unique molecular identifiers. TCRdb independently ran MiXCR on the PCR reads; one entry per CDR3 protein. This sample has approximately 630,000 distinct CDR3 sequences, with 13% found just once. The specimen was PBMCs, collected before TCRalphabeta/CD19-depleted stem cell transplant. These receptors all come from a girl aged 2-10 years with congenital amegakaryocytic thrombocytopenia, due to receive a stem cell transplant.

This clonotype has a handful of counts. CDR3 region: CASSLVRGRAGNTIYF. The CDR3 bases are TGTGCCAGCAGCTTAGTGCGGGGTCGTGCTGGAAACACCATATATTTT. This chain joins TRBV11-2 and TRBJ1-3, with unresolved D. CDR1 SGHAT and CDR2 FQNNGV come from the germline V gene. The length of the CDR3 is 16 residues. V lost 1 base, J lost 2 bases, and 12 bases lay in between. Looking up the rest from reference TRBV11-2 and TRBJ1-3 gives the full variable domain: EAGVAQSPRYKIIEKRQSVAFWCNPISGHATLYWYQQILGQGPKLLIQFQNNGVVDDSQLPKDRFSAERLKGVDSTLKIQPAKLEDSAVYLCASSLVRGRAGNTIYFGEGSWLTVV.

Points on this clonotype: The junction departs from germline at one end; a sequencing error may be responsible. This chain connects TRBV20-1 to TRBJ2-5; weak D call: TRBD2 (6 bases). This CDR3 spans 17 amino acids. Germline CDR1 DFQATT, CDR2 SNEGSKA (reference sequence). The DNA of the CDR3 is TGCTGTGCTTCCCCCATCCCCGCGACTAGTTTTTTAGAGACCCAGTACTTC. Translated: CCASPIPATSFLETQYF.

Many counts were recorded for this clonotype. This chain joins TRBV9 and TRBJ1-2; D is ambiguous. Germline-derived CDR1 and CDR2 are SGDLS and YYNGEE. This CDR3 comprises 13 residues. The V end lost 3 bases, the J end lost 0 bases, and 6 bases lay between the germline ends. CDR3 amino acids: CASSEESNYGYTF. DNA of the CDR3: TGTGCCAGCAGCGAAGAGTCTAACTATGGCTACACCTTC.

This clonotype was counted only a few times. The chain has TRBV12-3 or TRBV12-4 and TRBJ2-7; D is perhaps TRBD2 (5 bases). CDR3 length equals 14 residues. Deletions cut 8 bases from V and 3 bases from J, with 17 bases between. Written as DNA, the CDR3 is TGTGCCAGCGGCGGGCGTAGGAGACTCTACGAGCAGTACTTC. This encodes CASGGRRRLYEQYF.

The sample holds many counts of this clonotype. The CDR3 DNA reads as TGTGCCAGCAGTGGGGACTGGGGTTACGAGCAGTACTTC. Protein sequence: CASSGDWGYEQYF. The chain has TRBV12-3 or TRBV12-4 and TRBJ2-7; TRBD2 is a possible D gene (6 bases). CDR3 length equals 13 residues. V was clipped by 5 bases and J by 4 bases, with 12 bases between them.

The sample holds a few counts of this clonotype. The genes are TRBV29-1 and TRBJ2-3; D is ambiguous. Germline CDR1 SQVTM, CDR2 ANQGSEA. The length of the CDR3 is 13 residues. Trimming removed 2 bases at V and 2 bases at J, with 8 bases between. The CDR3 DNA is TGCAGCGTTGAACCCCCCAACACAGATACGCAGTATTTT. Translated, it gives CSVEPPNTDTQYF.

This clonotype was observed a handful of times. The CDR3 protein is CASSLEGLALSPGELFF. CDR3 nucleotide sequence: TGTGCCAGCAGTTTAGAAGGACTAGCCCTGAGCCCCGGGGAGCTGTTTTTT. The chain recombines TRBV28 with TRBJ2-2, with 8 bases lining up with TRBD2. This CDR3 has 17 amino acids. Germline CDR1 MDHEN, CDR2 SYDVKM. The V segment lost 2 bases and the J segment 6 bases; nucleotides outside the gene matches: 11.

This clonotype has a count of ten or more. The chain links TRBV20-1 to TRBJ2-7, with D perhaps matching TRBD2 (6 bases). V was cut by 1 base and J by 3 bases, with 7 bases left in between. The CDR3 has 12 amino acids. Germline assignment: CDR1 DFQATT and CDR2 SNEGSKA (reference sequence). This chain's CDR3 is CSARGDFYEQYF. The CDR3 DNA reads TGCAGTGCTAGAGGGGACTTCTACGAGCAGTACTTC.

A note on this clonotype: Just one base apart from a much larger clone, this may be a read error. The chain combines TRBV20-1 with TRBJ1-5; D is unclear. Germline V gene sequence: CDR1 DFQATT, CDR2 SNEGSKA (reference sequence). This CDR3 is built from 17 residues. The CDR3 sequence is CCARAAEGIRENQPQHF. CDR3 coding DNA: TGCTGTGCTAGAGCTGCAGAAGGAATACGGGAGAATCAGCCCCAGCATTTT.

With respect to this clonotype: A read error may explain this, as a much larger clone is one base away. The chain is built from TRBV28 and TRBJ2-7, with D uncertain. The CDR3 runs 8 residues. The germline V gene has CDR1 MDHEN and CDR2 SYDVKM. CDR3 in amino acids: CASGEQCF. In nucleotides, the CDR3 is TGTGCCAGTGGAGAGCAGTGCTTC.

This clonotype was detected a few times. The chain has TRBV9 and TRBJ2-1; the match to TRBD2 covers 10 bases. Germline V gene data show CDR1 as SGDLS and CDR2 as YYNGEE. The J segment lost 9 bases and the V segment lost 3 bases, leaving 6 bases of the junction unmatched. The CDR3 sequence is 14 residues long. Here the CDR3 reads CASSDGLAVGEQFF. Written as DNA, the CDR3 is TGTGCCAGCAGCGACGGACTAGCGGTCGGTGAGCAGTTCTTC.

This clonotype was observed many times. The chain recombines TRBV10-3 with TRBJ1-1; D remains unclear. V was cut by 0 bases and J by 8 bases, with 7 bases left in between. This CDR3 has 12 residues. The germline gives CDR1 ENHRY, CDR2 SYGVKD. CDR3 DNA sequence: TGTGCCATCAGTGAGTCGCAGGTAGAAGCTTTCTTT. Its protein product is CAISESQVEAFF.

This clonotype was counted at least ten times. The V call is TRBV20-1, the J call TRBJ1-1; D remains ambiguous. Germline CDR1 DFQATT, CDR2 SNEGSKA (reference sequence). The CDR3 covers 15 residues. V gave up 3 bases and J gave up 4 bases, with 18 bases separating them. The CDR3 is CSASHPLSVGTEAFF. The CDR3 DNA follows: TGCAGTGCTAGTCACCCCCTGAGTGTGGGCACTGAAGCTTTCTTT.

V gene TRBV5-4 combines with J gene TRBJ1-2; D remains ambiguous. The CDR3 loop spans 11 amino acids. V was cut by 0 bases and J by 8 bases, with 5 bases left in between. Germline V gene data show CDR1 as SGHNT and CDR2 as YYREEE (reference sequence). CDR3 DNA: TGTGCCAGCAGCTTGGTGGGGGGCTACACCTTC. It specifies CASSLVGGYTF.

This clonotype has more than one count but fewer than ten. The V gene is TRBV20-1, the J gene TRBJ2-5; D not certain. The V end was cut by 3 bases, the J end by 4 bases, with 6 bases between. The CDR3 length is 11 residues. The germline V gene encodes CDR1 DFQATT and CDR2 SNEGSKA (reference sequence). CDR3 region: CSASTVETQYF. DNA for the CDR3: TGCAGTGCTAGCACGGTAGAGACCCAGTACTTC.

The V and J genes are TRBV7-6 and TRBJ2-2; possibly TRBD1 or TRBD2 for D (6 bases each). Trimming removed 1 base at V and 6 bases at J, with 9 bases between. CDR1 and CDR2 (germline): SGHVS, FNYEAQ. CDR3 length: 14 amino acids. The CDR3 DNA sequence: TGTGCCAGCAGCTTAGTCCGGGGGCCCGGGGAGCTGTTTTTT. Its protein product is CASSLVRGPGELFF.

This clonotype was recorded at least ten times. The V gene is TRBV20-1, the J gene TRBJ1-2; D is ambiguous. CDR3 length: 11 amino acids. CDR1 and CDR2 (germline): DFQATT, SNEGSKA (reference sequence). Trimming left V 3 bases short and J 8 bases short, with 10 bases between. In DNA form, the CDR3 reads TGCAGTGCTAGCCATTCCTCGGGCTACACCTTC. Translation gives CSASHSSGYTF.

This clonotype was seen at least ten times. The V and J genes are TRBV6-1 and TRBJ2-1; TRBD2 aligns across 7 bases. Germline assignment: CDR1 MNHNS and CDR2 SASEGT. The CDR3 sequence is 13 residues long. V dropped 5 bases and J dropped 7; count of bases not matched to a gene: 5. The CDR3 DNA follows: TGTGCCAGCAGTCAAACTAGCGAAAATGAGCAGTTCTTC. As protein: CASSQTSENEQFF.

On this clonotype itself: It may be a read error: a sequence one base away is much more abundant. The chain uses TRBV20-1 and TRBJ1-1; no reliable D call. Germline CDR1 DFQATT, CDR2 SNEGSKA (reference sequence). This CDR3 is 13 amino acids long. Between the trimmed V and J ends, which lost 3 bases and 5 bases, there was a span of 13 bases. CDR3 region: CSARDDRGTEAFF. The CDR3 DNA is TGCAGTGCTAGGGACGACCGTGGTACTGAAGCTTTCTTT.

This clonotype was observed at least ten times. V usage is TRBV6-5 and J usage is TRBJ2-7; the match to TRBD2 covers 7 bases. The germline V gene encodes CDR1 MNHEY and CDR2 SVGAGI. This CDR3 spans 15 amino acids. V gave up 7 bases and J gave up 4 bases; unmatched junction bases: 13. CDR3 nucleotide sequence: TGTGCCAGCAATTCCGTCGGACTAGAACATTACGAGCAGTACTTC. Amino acid sequence: CASNSVGLEHYEQYF.

CDR3 DNA: TGCGCCAGCAGCTTGGCCGTGGACACTGAAGCTTTCTTT. It codes for CASSLAVDTEAFF. The chain has TRBV5-1 and TRBJ1-1; the D is unclear. This CDR3 has 13 residues. Per the germline V gene, CDR1 is SGHRS and CDR2 is YFSETQ. Trimming removed 0 bases from V and 3 bases from J, with 6 bases in between.

This clonotype was observed a handful of times. The chain uses TRBV20-1 and TRBJ1-5; D is possibly TRBD1 (6 bases). V shed 0 bases and J shed 9 bases, with 15 bases lying between them. This CDR3 has 14 amino acids. Germline values: CDR1 DFQATT, CDR2 SNEGSKA (reference sequence). The CDR3 DNA sequence: TGCAGTGCTAGAGATCGAGCAGGGGTGGTGCCCCAGCATTTT. This encodes CSARDRAGVVPQHF.

Regarding this clonotype: This sequence may be a read error, since a much larger clone differs from it by one base. The CDR3 ends on some other residue instead of the conserved phenylalanine or tryptophan, so this is likely a read error. V gene TRBV10-3 combines with J gene TRBJ2-7, with D uncertain. This CDR3 contains 14 residues. Germline CDR1 reads ENHRY; CDR2 reads SYGVKD. The V gene lost 4 bases and the J gene lost 0 bases, with 10 bases spanning the gap. CDR3 nucleotide sequence: TGTGCCATCAGTGGGACCGAGATCTCCTACGAGCAGTACCTC. Translating gives CAISGTEISYEQYL.

The rearrangement joins TRBV3-1 to TRBJ2-7; no firm D call. The CDR3 extends over 16 amino acids. Germline assignment: CDR1 LGHDT and CDR2 YNNKEL (reference sequence). V lost 0 bases to trimming and J lost 4 bases, with 16 bases between them. This chain's CDR3 is CASSQENEFSRYEQYF. The CDR3 DNA sequence: TGTGCCAGCAGCCAAGAAAATGAGTTCTCCCGTTACGAGCAGTACTTC.